This T cell receptor (beta chain) appears in the sequencing data of a study of blood T cells in healthy people across ages. It was with a sample-barcoded 5' primer and a J-beta primer mix that a second PCR of about 6 to 11 cycles was run. TCRdb independently ran MiXCR on the 5' RACE reads; one entry per CDR3 protein. The data show some 1.1 million distinct CDR3 sequences, with roughly two fifths seen just once and about 12% held by the top ten. A few counts support this clonotype. Its antigen is unidentified. Notes on the study in general: Long-lived donors had more naive CD4+ cells and higher diversity than aged donors.

This sequence originates from a man aged 18-30 years in good health. Sequences were obtained from blood.

CDR3 sequence: CASSRLTGTHLENEQFF. Here the CDR3 DNA reads TGTGCCAGCAGTCGTCTGACCGGGACCCACCTGGAGAATGAGCAGTTCTTC. The chain carries TRBV27 and TRBJ2-1; D possibly matches TRBD1 or TRBD2 (5 bases each). V lost 5 bases and J 7 bases, leaving 24 bases between the germline ends. From germline, CDR1 is MNHEY and CDR2 SMNVEV (reference sequence). The CDR3 length is 17 residues.